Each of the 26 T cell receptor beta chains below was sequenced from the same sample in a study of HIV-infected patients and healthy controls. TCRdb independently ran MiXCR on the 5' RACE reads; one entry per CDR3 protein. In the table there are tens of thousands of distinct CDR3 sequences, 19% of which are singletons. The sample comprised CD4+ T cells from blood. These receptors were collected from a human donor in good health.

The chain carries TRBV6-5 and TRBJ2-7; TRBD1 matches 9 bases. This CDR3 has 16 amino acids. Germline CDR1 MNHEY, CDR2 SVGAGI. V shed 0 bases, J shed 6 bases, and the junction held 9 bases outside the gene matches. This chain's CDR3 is CASSYSGTGFLVEQYF. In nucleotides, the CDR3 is TGTGCCAGCAGTTACTCAGGGACAGGGTTTCTTGTCGAGCAGTACTTC.

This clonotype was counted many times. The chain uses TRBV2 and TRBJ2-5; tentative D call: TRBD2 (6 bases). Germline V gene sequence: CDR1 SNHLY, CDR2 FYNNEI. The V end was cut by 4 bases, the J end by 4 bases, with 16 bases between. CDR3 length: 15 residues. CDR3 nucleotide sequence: TGTGCCAGCAGTGGGTATGGGGGGAGCCGAGAGACCCAGTACTTC. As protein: CASSGYGGSRETQYF.

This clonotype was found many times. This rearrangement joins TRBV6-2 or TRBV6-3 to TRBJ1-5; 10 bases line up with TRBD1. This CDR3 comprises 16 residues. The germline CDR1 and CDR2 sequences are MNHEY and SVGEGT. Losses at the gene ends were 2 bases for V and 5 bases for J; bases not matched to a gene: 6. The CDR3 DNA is TGTGCCAGCAGTTACACCCCCGGGACAGGGGATCAGCCCCAGCATTTT. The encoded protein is CASSYTPGTGDQPQHF.

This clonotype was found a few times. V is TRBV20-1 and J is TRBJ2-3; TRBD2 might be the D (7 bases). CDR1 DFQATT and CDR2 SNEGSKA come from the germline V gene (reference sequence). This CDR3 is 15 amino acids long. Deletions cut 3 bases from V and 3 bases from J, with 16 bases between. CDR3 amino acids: CSARDRGAGTDTQYF. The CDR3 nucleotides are TGCAGTGCTAGGGACCGGGGGGCCGGGACAGATACGCAGTATTTT.

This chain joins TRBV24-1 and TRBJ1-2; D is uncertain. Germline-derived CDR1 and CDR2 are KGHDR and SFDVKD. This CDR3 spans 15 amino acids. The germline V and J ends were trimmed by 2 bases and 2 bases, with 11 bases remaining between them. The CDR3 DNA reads TGTGCCACCAGTGATTCGCAGACGGTGAACTATGGCTACACCTTC. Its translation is CATSDSQTVNYGYTF.

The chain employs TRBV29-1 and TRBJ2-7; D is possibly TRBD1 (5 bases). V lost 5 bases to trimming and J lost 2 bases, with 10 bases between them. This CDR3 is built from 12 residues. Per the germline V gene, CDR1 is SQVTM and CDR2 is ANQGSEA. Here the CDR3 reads CSVRQGTYEQYF. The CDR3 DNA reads TGCAGCGTTCGCCAGGGTACCTACGAGCAGTACTTC.

CDR3 loop: CATSTWGISPLHF. The CDR3 coding sequence is TGTGCCACCAGTACCTGGGGGATTTCACCCCTCCACTTT. The rearrangement links TRBV24-1 to TRBJ1-6; possible D gene TRBD1, 5 bases. Germline lookup yields CDR1 KGHDR and CDR2 SFDVKD. V gave up 6 bases and J gave up 9 bases, with 11 bases separating them. CDR3 length: 13 amino acids.

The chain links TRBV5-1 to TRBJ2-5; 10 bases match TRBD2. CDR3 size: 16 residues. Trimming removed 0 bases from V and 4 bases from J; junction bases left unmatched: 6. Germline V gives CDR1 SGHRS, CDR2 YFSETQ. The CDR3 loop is CASSLVLAGESETQYF. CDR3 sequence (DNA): TGCGCCAGCAGCTTGGTTCTAGCGGGAGAATCAGAGACCCAGTACTTC.

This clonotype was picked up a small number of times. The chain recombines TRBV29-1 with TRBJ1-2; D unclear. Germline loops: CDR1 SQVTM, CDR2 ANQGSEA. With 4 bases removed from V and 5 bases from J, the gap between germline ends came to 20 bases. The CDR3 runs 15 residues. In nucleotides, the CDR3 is TGCAGCGTTGCGAACGCATTATCATCCTCATATGGCTACACCTTC. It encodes CSVANALSSSYGYTF.

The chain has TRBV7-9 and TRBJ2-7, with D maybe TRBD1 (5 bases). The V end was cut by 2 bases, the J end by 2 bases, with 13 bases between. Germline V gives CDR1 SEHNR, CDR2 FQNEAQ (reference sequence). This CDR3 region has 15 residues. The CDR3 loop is CASSLNPGIAYEQYF. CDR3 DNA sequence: TGTGCCAGCAGCTTAAACCCAGGGATCGCCTACGAGCAGTACTTC.

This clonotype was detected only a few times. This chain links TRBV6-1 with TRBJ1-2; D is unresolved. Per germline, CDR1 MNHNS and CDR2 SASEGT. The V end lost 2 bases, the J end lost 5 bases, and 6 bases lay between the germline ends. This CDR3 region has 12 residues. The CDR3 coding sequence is TGTGCCAGCAGTGAAATGTGGTATGGCTACACCTTC. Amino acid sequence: CASSEMWYGYTF.

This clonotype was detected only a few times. CDR3 protein: CASSLDWGRGNTIYF. CDR3 sequence (DNA): TGCGCCAGCAGCTTGGATTGGGGGCGCGGAAACACCATATATTTT. The chain is built from TRBV5-1 and TRBJ1-3, with TRBD1 as a possible D gene (6 bases). The V gene lost 0 bases and the J gene lost 4 bases, with 11 bases spanning the gap. The CDR3 length is 15 residues. Looked up from germline, CDR1 is SGHRS and CDR2 is YFSETQ.

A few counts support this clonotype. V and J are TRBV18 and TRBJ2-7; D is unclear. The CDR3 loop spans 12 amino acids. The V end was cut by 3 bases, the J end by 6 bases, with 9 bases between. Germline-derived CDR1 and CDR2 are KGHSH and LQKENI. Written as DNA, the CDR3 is TGTGCCAGCTCACCGAAGACAACCGAGCAGTACTTC. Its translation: CASSPKTTEQYF.

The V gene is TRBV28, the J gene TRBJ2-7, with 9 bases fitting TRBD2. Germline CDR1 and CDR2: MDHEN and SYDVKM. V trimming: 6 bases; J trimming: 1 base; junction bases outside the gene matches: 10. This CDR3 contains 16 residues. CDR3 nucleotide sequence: TGTGCCAGCAGCCCTGGGAGCGGGAGGAAATCCTACGAGCAGTACTTC. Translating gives CASSPGSGRKSYEQYF.

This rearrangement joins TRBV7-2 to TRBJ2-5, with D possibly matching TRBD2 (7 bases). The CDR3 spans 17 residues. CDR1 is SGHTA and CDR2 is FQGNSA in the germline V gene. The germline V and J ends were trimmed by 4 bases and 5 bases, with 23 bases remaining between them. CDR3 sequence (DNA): TGTGCCAGCAGCTCCAGGGGACTTGGGGGGGCCGTGGAGACCCAGTACTTC. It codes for CASSSRGLGGAVETQYF.

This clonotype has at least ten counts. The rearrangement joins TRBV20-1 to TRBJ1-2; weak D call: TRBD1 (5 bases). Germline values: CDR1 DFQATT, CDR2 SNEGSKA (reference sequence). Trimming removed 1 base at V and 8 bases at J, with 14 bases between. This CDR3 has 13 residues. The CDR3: CSARVLLGEGYTF. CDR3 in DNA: TGCAGTGCTAGAGTTCTGCTGGGGGAGGGCTACACCTTC.

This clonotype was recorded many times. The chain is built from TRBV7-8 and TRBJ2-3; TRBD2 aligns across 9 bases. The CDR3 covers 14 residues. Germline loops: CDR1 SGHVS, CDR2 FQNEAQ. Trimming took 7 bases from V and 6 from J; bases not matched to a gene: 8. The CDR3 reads CASTLREGPDTQYF. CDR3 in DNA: TGTGCCAGCACACTGCGGGAGGGCCCGGATACGCAGTATTTT.

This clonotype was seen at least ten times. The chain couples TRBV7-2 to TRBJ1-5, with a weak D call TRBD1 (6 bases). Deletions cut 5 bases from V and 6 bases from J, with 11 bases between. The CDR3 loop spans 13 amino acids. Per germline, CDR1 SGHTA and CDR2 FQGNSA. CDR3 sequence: CASSPGHFQPQHF. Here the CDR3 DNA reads TGTGCCAGCAGCCCGGGACATTTTCAGCCCCAGCATTTT.

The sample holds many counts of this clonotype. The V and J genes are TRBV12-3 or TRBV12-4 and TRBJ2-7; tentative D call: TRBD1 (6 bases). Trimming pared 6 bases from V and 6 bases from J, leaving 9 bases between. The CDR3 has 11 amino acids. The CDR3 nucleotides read TGTGCCAGCAGCACAGGGACCGAGCAGTACTTC. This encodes CASSTGTEQYF.

The CDR3 DNA follows: TGTGCCAGCAGTTACTCGACGGGCAGGGGCTATGGCTACACCTTC. It translates to CASSYSTGRGYGYTF. V and J are TRBV6-5 and TRBJ1-2, with D possibly matching TRBD1 (6 bases). The V gene's germline CDR1 is MNHEY and CDR2 SVGAGI. The CDR3 runs 15 residues. With 0 bases removed from V and 4 bases from J, the gap between germline ends came to 12 bases.

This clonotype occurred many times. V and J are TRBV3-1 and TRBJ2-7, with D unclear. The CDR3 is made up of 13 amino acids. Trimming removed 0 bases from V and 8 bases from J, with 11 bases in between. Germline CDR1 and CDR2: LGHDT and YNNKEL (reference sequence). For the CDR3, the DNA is TGTGCCAGCAGCCAAGATGATAAGGGAAAGCAGTACTTC. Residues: CASSQDDKGKQYF.

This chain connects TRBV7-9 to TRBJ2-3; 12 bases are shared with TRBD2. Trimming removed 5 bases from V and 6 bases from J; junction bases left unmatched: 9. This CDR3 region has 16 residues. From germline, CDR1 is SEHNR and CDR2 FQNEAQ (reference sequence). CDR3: CASSRRLAGEHDTQYF. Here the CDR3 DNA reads TGTGCCAGCAGCCGTAGACTAGCGGGAGAGCACGATACGCAGTATTTT.

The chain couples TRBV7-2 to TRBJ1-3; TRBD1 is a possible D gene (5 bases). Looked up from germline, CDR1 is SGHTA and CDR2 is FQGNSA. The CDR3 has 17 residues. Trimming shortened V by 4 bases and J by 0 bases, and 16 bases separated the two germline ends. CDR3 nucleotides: TGTGCCAGCAGCTGGCGGGGCGGCTCCTTCTCTGGAAACACCATATATTTT. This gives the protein CASSWRGGSFSGNTIYF.

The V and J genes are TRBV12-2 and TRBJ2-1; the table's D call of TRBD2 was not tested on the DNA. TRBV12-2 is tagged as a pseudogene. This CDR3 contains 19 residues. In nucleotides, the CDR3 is TGTGCAAGTCGCTTAGTTCCTAGCGGGAGGGCCATCTCCTACAATGAGCAGTTCTTC. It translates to CASRLVPSGRAISYNEQFF.

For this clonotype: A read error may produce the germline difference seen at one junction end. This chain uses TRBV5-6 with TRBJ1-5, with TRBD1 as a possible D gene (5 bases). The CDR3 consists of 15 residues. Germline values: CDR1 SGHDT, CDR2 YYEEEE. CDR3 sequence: CASSLRGASKQPQHF. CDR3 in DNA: TGTGCCAGCAGCTTAAGGGGCGCGAGCAAGCAGCCCCAGCATTTT.

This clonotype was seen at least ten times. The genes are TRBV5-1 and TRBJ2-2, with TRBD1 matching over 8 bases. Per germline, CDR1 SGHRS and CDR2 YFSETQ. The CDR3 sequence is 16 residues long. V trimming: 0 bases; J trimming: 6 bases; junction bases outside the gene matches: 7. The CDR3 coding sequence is TGCGCCAGCAGCTTGGAAACAGGGGGTCGGTCCGGGGAGCTGTTTTTT. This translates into CASSLETGGRSGELFF.